One and the same sample provided the 25 T cell receptor beta chains below, sequenced in a study of cytomegalovirus exposure and HLA in healthy donors. Vbeta (60) and Jbeta (13) primers were used in the PCR. TCRdb's copy holds only in-frame clones and misses some; the assay was immunoSEQ multiplex PCR. The repertoire includes 180,000 or so clones, roughly 78% of them detected once, and about 1.9% sits in the top ten. Material for sequencing was PBMCs. The receptors derive from a woman in her 30s in good health and CMV-seronegative.

The chain carries TRBV12-5 and TRBJ2-3, with 7 bases identical to TRBD1. CDR1 LGHNT and CDR2 FRNRAP come from the germline V gene. J lost 4 bases, V lost 0 bases, and 7 bases had no gene match. This CDR3 has 16 residues. CDR3 residues: CASGLVDRVLADTQYF. DNA for the CDR3: TGTGCTAGTGGTTTGGTCGACAGGGTTCTTGCAGATACGCAGTATTTT. Filled out from reference TRBV12-5 and TRBJ2-3, the complete variable domain reads DARVTQTPRHKVTEMGQEVTMRCQPILGHNTVFWYRQTMMQGLELLAYFRNRAPLDDSGMPKDRFSAEMPDATLATLKIQPSEPRDSAVYFCASGLVDRVLADTQYFGPGTRLTVL.

This chain links TRBV7-2 with TRBJ2-1; possibly TRBD2 for D (5 bases). CDR3 length equals 15 residues. V gave up 10 bases and J gave up 8 bases, with 24 bases separating them. Germline CDR1 reads SGHTA; CDR2 reads FQGNSA. DNA of the CDR3: TGTGCCACCCAAGCGGCCCTAGCACCCGGCGATGAGCAGTTCTTC. This translates into CATQAALAPGDEQFF.

The sample holds one count of this clone. The chain couples TRBV6-1 to TRBJ1-6; the match to TRBD1 covers 10 bases. V trimming: 6 bases; J trimming: 13 bases; junction bases outside the gene matches: 9. The CDR3 sequence is 14 residues long. Germline V gene lookup returns CDR1 MNHNS and CDR2 SASEGT. CDR3: CASSLDRGGTPLHF. The CDR3 nucleotides read TGTGCCAGCAGCCTGGACAGGGGGGGAACCCCCCTCCACTTT.

A few counts support this clone. V gene TRBV6-4 combines with J gene TRBJ2-6; TRBD2 is a possible D gene (6 bases). The CDR3 is 16 amino acids. The germline CDR1 and CDR2 sequences are MRHNA and SNTAGT. Deletions cut 4 bases from V and 2 bases from J, with 12 bases between. CDR3 in amino acids: CASSALGGTGANVLTF. The CDR3, as DNA: TGTGCCAGCAGTGCCCTTGGGGGGACTGGGGCCAACGTCCTGACTTTC.

The gene calls are TRBV6-1 and TRBJ1-1; no definite D call. The germline V gene encodes CDR1 MNHNS and CDR2 SASEGT. The CDR3 is 15 amino acids. V lost 4 bases and J lost 1, with 13 bases in between. The CDR3 DNA sequence: TGTGCCAGCAGTGCCACGACCGCAGGGAACACTGAAGCTTTCTTT. It encodes CASSATTAGNTEAFF.

This sequence joins TRBV2 and TRBJ1-2, with TRBD1 as a possible D gene (6 bases). The CDR3 covers 13 residues. Germline V gene data show CDR1 as SNHLY and CDR2 as FYNNEI. Trimming stripped 6 bases from V and 4 bases from J, with 12 bases between. CDR3 bases: TGTGCCAGCAGGGACACAGGGCTCTATGGCTACACCTTC. It codes for CASRDTGLYGYTF.

V is TRBV30 and J is TRBJ1-1; D is possibly TRBD1 (5 bases). The CDR3 runs to 16 residues. V was cut by 2 bases and J by 4 bases, with 20 bases left in between. Germline V gene sequence: CDR1 GTSNPN, CDR2 SVGIG (reference sequence). The CDR3, as DNA: TGTGCCTGGAGTCCAAACCGGGGGAGGGTGGGCACTGAAGCTTTCTTT. Amino acids: CAWSPNRGRVGTEAFF.

The chain recombines TRBV27 with TRBJ1-4; D possibly corresponds to TRBD1 (6 bases). Germline-derived CDR1 and CDR2 are MNHEY and SMNVEV (reference sequence). V was clipped by 1 base and J by 3 bases, with 15 bases between them. The CDR3 runs to 17 residues. The CDR3 nucleotides read TGTGCCAGCAGTTTATGGACAGACCCTCCCCCTAATGAAAAACTGTTTTTT. It specifies CASSLWTDPPPNEKLFF. Full variable domain (remainder filled in from reference TRBV27 and TRBJ1-4): EAQVTQNPRYLITVTGKKLTVTCSQNMNHEYMSWYRQDPGLGLRQIYYSMNVEVTDKGDVPEGYKVSRKEKRNFPLILESPSPNQTSLYFCASSLWTDPPPNEKLFFGSGTQLSVL.

The rearrangement links TRBV11-2 to TRBJ1-4; 7 nucleotides agree with TRBD1. CDR3 size: 14 residues. The V and J ends lost 3 bases and 4 bases, in that order; junction bases with no gene match: 2. CDR1 is SGHAT, CDR2 FQNNGV, per germline. This chain's CDR3 is CASSFAGGNEKLFF. For the CDR3, the DNA is TGTGCCAGCAGCTTTGCAGGGGGTAATGAAAAACTGTTTTTT.

The V and J genes are TRBV5-1 and TRBJ2-3, with D perhaps TRBD1 (6 bases). The CDR3 loop spans 16 amino acids. Germline values: CDR1 SGHRS, CDR2 YFSETQ. Trimming left V 1 base short and J 5 bases short, with 17 bases between. CDR3 DNA: TGCGCCAGCAGCTTGCAGGCCAGGGGTGTCAGAGATACGCAGTATTTT. It encodes CASSLQARGVRDTQYF.

The chain employs TRBV6-6 and TRBJ2-3; TRBD2 aligns across 14 bases. Germline trimming cut 5 bases from V and 3 bases from J; bases unmatched to any gene: 1. This CDR3 has 15 residues. Looked up from germline, CDR1 is MNHNY and CDR2 is SVGAGI (reference sequence). The CDR3 loop reads CASSRLAGGTDTQYF. The DNA for the CDR3 is TGTGCCAGCAGTAGACTAGCGGGGGGGACAGATACGCAGTATTTT.

The V gene is TRBV19, the J gene TRBJ1-1; maybe TRBD1 (5 bases). V was clipped by 7 bases and J by 1 base, with 22 bases between them. Germline loops: CDR1 LNHDA, CDR2 SQIVND (reference sequence). The CDR3 length is 17 residues. The CDR3 DNA sequence: TGTGCCAGTACCCCATCCCGGGGGTCGATGAAGAACACTGAAGCTTTCTTT. The encoded protein is CASTPSRGSMKNTEAFF.

In its sample, this clone was seen a few times. This specimen includes other DNA sequences encoding the same CDR3. The J gene is TRBJ2-7, the V gene TRBV5-5, with 8 bases that match TRBD1. The length of the CDR3 is 14 residues. The trim removed 4 bases at V and 2 bases at J, leaving 5 bases unmatched. Per the germline V gene, CDR1 is SGHKS and CDR2 is YYEKEE (reference sequence). The CDR3 sequence is CASSLGTGAYEQYF. CDR3 coding DNA: TGTGCCAGCAGCCTGGGGACAGGAGCCTACGAGCAGTACTTC.

The chain employs TRBV6-5 and TRBJ2-1, with D possibly TRBD2 on 5 matching bases. This CDR3 region has 14 residues. The V gene's germline CDR1 is MNHEY and CDR2 SVGAGI. Trimming stripped 4 bases from V and 5 bases from J, with 12 bases between. The CDR3 DNA reads TGTGCCAGCAGTTTTTTGATCGGGAACAATGAGCAGTTCTTC. It specifies CASSFLIGNNEQFF.

This chain uses TRBV6-1 with TRBJ1-2; TRBD1 matches at 8 bases. Germline CDR1 MNHNS, CDR2 SASEGT. V lost 3 bases to trimming and J lost 4 bases; unmatched junction nucleotides: 7. The CDR3 extends over 15 amino acids. The CDR3 here is CASSEQGAAGYGYTF. As DNA, the CDR3 is TGTGCCAGCAGTGAGCAGGGGGCGGCCGGCTATGGCTACACCTTC.

J is TRBJ2-3 and V is TRBV10-1; TRBD2 agrees at 13 bases. The J segment lost 6 bases and the V segment lost 6 bases, leaving 6 bases of the junction unmatched. Per germline, CDR1 WNHNN and CDR2 SYGVQD (reference sequence). The length of the CDR3 is 15 residues. The CDR3, as DNA: TGCGCCAGCAGCCCCACTAGCGGGGGGGCCGATACGCAGTATTTT. As protein: CASSPTSGGADTQYF.

This clone appeared a few times. The chain couples TRBV5-6 to TRBJ1-3, with D possibly TRBD1 on 5 matching bases. Germline V lookup: CDR1 SGHDT, CDR2 YYEEEE. The CDR3 consists of 16 residues. The ends were cut back, 0 bases at V and 0 bases at J, with 10 bases in the middle. CDR3 residues: CASSLAGRGSGNTIYF. The CDR3 nucleotides read TGTGCCAGCAGCTTGGCCGGGAGGGGCTCTGGAAACACCATATATTTT.

This clone was counted only a few times. This chain links TRBV2 with TRBJ2-5; 7 nucleotides line up with TRBD2. This CDR3 region has 13 residues. The junction had 4 bases not matched to a gene; V was cut back by 6 bases and J by 3 bases. Germline V gene data show CDR1 as SNHLY and CDR2 as FYNNEI. For the CDR3, the DNA is TGTGCCAGCAGGCCGGGACTAAAAGAGACCCAGTACTTC. This translates into CASRPGLKETQYF.

The V and J genes are TRBV5-4 and TRBJ2-1; tentatively, D is TRBD2 (5 bases). Germline-derived CDR1 and CDR2 are SGHNT and YYREEE (reference sequence). The CDR3 is made up of 13 amino acids. V was cut by 7 bases and J by 9 bases, with 17 bases left in between. The CDR3 is CASLPTPSGEQFF. The CDR3 DNA reads as TGTGCCAGCTTACCAACACCCAGCGGTGAGCAGTTCTTC.

This rearrangement joins TRBV5-1 to TRBJ2-1; 9 bases align to TRBD1. The CDR3 spans 15 residues. Germline CDR1 and CDR2: SGHRS and YFSETQ. V trimming: 3 bases; J trimming: 4 bases; junction bases outside the gene matches: 5. The CDR3, as DNA: TGCGCCAGCAGCTCACAGGGGGCTAATTACAATGAGCAGTTCTTC. It translates to CASSSQGANYNEQFF.

The chain couples TRBV6-1 to TRBJ2-3, with D perhaps TRBD1 (6 bases). This CDR3 is built from 14 residues. V was clipped by 7 bases and J by 4 bases, with 15 bases between them. CDR1 is MNHNS and CDR2 is SASEGT in the germline V gene. This CDR3 reads CASTRAYRADTQYF. In DNA, the CDR3 is TGTGCCAGCACGAGGGCGTACAGGGCAGATACGCAGTATTTT.

The chain joins TRBV6-4 to TRBJ1-3; D is unclear. The V end was cut by 0 bases, the J end by 2 bases, with 8 bases between. This CDR3 is 15 amino acids long. Germline values: CDR1 MRHNA, CDR2 SNTAGT. CDR3 sequence (DNA): TGTGCCAGCAGTGACTCGGGCAGCCCTGGAAACACCATATATTTT. This gives the protein CASSDSGSPGNTIYF.

The V and J genes are TRBV4-2 and TRBJ1-4; weak D call: TRBD1 (6 bases). Trimming removed 0 bases from V and 1 base from J, with 12 bases in between. The CDR3 sequence is 17 residues long. CDR1 and CDR2 from the germline V gene are LGHNA and YNFKEQ. The CDR3 loop reads CASSQDPGVVTNEKLFF. CDR3 in DNA: TGTGCCAGCAGCCAAGATCCAGGGGTTGTAACTAATGAAAAACTGTTTTTT.

This clone has only one observation. The gene calls are TRBV15 and TRBJ1-2; TRBD1 agrees at 10 bases. Losses at the gene ends were 1 base for V and 7 bases for J; bases not matched to a gene: 6. The germline V gene encodes CDR1 LNHNV and CDR2 YYDKDF (reference sequence). This CDR3 is 15 amino acids long. The CDR3 sequence: CATSRAGTGAPGYTF. In DNA, the CDR3 is TGTGCCACCAGCAGAGCCGGGACAGGGGCCCCTGGCTACACCTTC. Full variable domain (outside the CDR3, taken from reference TRBV15 and TRBJ1-2): DAMVIQNPRYQVTQFGKPVTLSCSQTLNHNVMYWYQQKSSQAPKLLFHYYDKDFNNEADTPDNFQSRRPNTSFCFLDIRSPGLGDTAMYLCATSRAGTGAPGYTFGSGTRLTVV.

The chain uses TRBV5-1 and TRBJ2-2; 11 bases are a match to TRBD2. The CDR3 runs to 16 residues. Germline lookup yields CDR1 SGHRS and CDR2 YFSETQ. The V and J ends lost 3 bases and 4 bases, in that order; junction bases with no gene match: 5. Written as DNA, the CDR3 is TGCGCCAGCAGCTCGGGACTAGCGGATATCACCGGGGAGCTGTTTTTT. Its protein product is CASSSGLADITGELFF.